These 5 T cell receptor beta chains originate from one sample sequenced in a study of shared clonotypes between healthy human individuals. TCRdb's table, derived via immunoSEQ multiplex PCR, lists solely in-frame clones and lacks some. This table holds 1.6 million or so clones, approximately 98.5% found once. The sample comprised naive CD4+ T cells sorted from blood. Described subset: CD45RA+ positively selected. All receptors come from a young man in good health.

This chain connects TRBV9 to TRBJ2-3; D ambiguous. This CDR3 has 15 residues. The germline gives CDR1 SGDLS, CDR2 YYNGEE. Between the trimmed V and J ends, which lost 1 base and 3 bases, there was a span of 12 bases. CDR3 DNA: TGTGCCAGCAGCGTAACTGGCCATCCAACAGATACGCAGTATTTT. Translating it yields CASSVTGHPTDTQYF.

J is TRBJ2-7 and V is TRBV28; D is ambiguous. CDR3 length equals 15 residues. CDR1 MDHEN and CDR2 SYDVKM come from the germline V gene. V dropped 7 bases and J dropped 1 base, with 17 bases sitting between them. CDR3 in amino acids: CASTPGQWGSYEQYF. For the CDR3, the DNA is TGTGCCAGCACCCCGGGTCAATGGGGATCCTACGAGCAGTACTTC.

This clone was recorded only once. As DNA, the CDR3 is TGTGCCAGCAGCCAATTGGGACAGGGTCTTATGGGGTATGGCTACACCTTC. It is translated as CASSQLGQGLMGYGYTF. The chain recombines TRBV4-2 with TRBJ1-2, with 9 nucleotides matching TRBD1. The CDR3 runs 17 residues. Losses at the gene ends were 2 bases for V and 5 bases for J; bases not matched to a gene: 12. The germline gives CDR1 LGHNA, CDR2 YNFKEQ.

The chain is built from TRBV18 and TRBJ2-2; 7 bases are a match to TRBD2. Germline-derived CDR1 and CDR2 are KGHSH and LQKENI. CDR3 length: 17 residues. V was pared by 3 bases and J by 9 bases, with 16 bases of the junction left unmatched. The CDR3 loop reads CASSPERGQGVTRELFF. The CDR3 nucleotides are TGTGCCAGCTCACCTGAGCGGGGCCAGGGAGTAACCCGGGAGCTGTTTTTT. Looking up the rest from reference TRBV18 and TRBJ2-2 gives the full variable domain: NAGVMQNPRHLVRRRGQEARLRCSPMKGHSHVYWYRQLPEEGLKFMVYLQKENIIDESGMPKERFSAEFPKEGPSILRIQQVVRGDSAAYFCASSPERGQGVTRELFFGEGSRLTVL.

CDR3 protein: CASSQVASAYTDTQYF. The CDR3 DNA sequence: TGCGCCAGCAGCCAAGTAGCTAGCGCCTACACAGATACGCAGTATTTT. The chain recombines TRBV4-3 with TRBJ2-3, with D perhaps matching TRBD2 (6 bases). From germline, CDR1 is LGHNA and CDR2 YSLEER. This CDR3 has 16 amino acids. Trimming removed 1 base at V and 2 bases at J, with 13 bases between.